The 13 T cell receptor beta chains below come from one sample, sequenced in a study of beta chain features in type 1 diabetes. Broader study findings: Significant though moderate, a shortening of TCRB CDR3s appeared in all four CD4+ subsets of Type 1 diabetes patients.

Expressed TCRB transcripts were sequenced, since all the RNA that had been isolated was reverse transcribed. Clones were read by immunoSEQ multiplex PCR, and TCRdb kept only the in-frame ones, dropping some. The table has about 180,000 clones, approximately 8.4% seen once. Their target antigens are unknown. The material sequenced was central memory CD4+ T cells from blood. All receptors come from a man in his late teens or twenties with type 1 diabetes.

This clone appeared a few times. The J gene is TRBJ2-7, the V gene TRBV2; 8 bases agree with TRBD2. Looked up from germline, CDR1 is SNHLY and CDR2 is FYNNEI. The CDR3 runs to 12 residues. V was pared by 5 bases and J by 3 bases, with 0 bases of the junction left unmatched. The CDR3 loop reads CASSTSGYEQYF. CDR3 DNA sequence: TGTGCCAGCAGTACTAGCGGCTACGAGCAGTACTTC.

The rearrangement uses TRBV10-3 and TRBJ2-7; D perhaps matches TRBD1 (6 bases). Germline CDR1 is ENHRY and CDR2 is SYGVKD. The CDR3 length is 13 residues. V was cut by 10 bases and J by 6 bases, with 19 bases left in between. The CDR3 region has the DNA TGTGCCACGGCGGCGGACAGCCTTGGCGAGCAGTACTTC. Translating gives CATAADSLGEQYF.

This clone came up a few times. V is TRBV15 and J is TRBJ1-4; TRBD1 is a possible D gene (6 bases). Trimming took off 2 bases at V and 4 bases at J, with 11 bases between the two ends. This CDR3 is built from 15 residues. Germline lookup yields CDR1 LNHNV and CDR2 YYDKDF (reference sequence). The CDR3 DNA sequence: TGTGCCACCAGCAGACCCGGGACACTTAATGAAAAACTGTTTTTT. Residues: CATSRPGTLNEKLFF.

The table lists this clone with a few counts. The chain has TRBV9 and TRBJ1-1, with 9 bases identical to TRBD1. Germline loops: CDR1 SGDLS, CDR2 YYNGEE. The CDR3 extends over 14 amino acids. With 6 bases clipped from V and 4 bases from J, the junction kept 7 bases outside the gene matches. CDR3 in DNA: TGTGCCAGCAACGACCGGGACAGGGCCACTGAAGCTTTCTTT. Amino acids: CASNDRDRATEAFF.

The DNA for the CDR3 is TGCGCCAGCAGCCAAGGCAATAGCGGGGACACAGATACGCAGTATTTT. Its translation: CASSQGNSGDTDTQYF. The rearrangement links TRBV4-3 to TRBJ2-3; 8 nucleotides line up with TRBD2. This CDR3 comprises 16 residues. CDR1 is LGHNA and CDR2 is YSLEER in the germline V gene. The junction had 5 bases not matched to a gene; V was cut back by 1 base and J by 2 bases.

There are many counts of this clone. In the same sample, other DNA sequences code for this CDR3. The genes are TRBV4-3 and TRBJ2-5; D is unclear. The germline V gene encodes CDR1 LGHNA and CDR2 YSLEER. The CDR3 consists of 15 residues. The germline V and J ends were trimmed by 0 bases and 2 bases, with 10 bases remaining between them. The chain's CDR3 is CASSQDADSQETQYF. For the CDR3, the DNA is TGCGCCAGCAGCCAAGATGCAGACTCTCAAGAGACCCAGTACTTC.

There are a few counts of this clone. V is TRBV6-5 and J is TRBJ2-5; 7 nucleotides agree with TRBD1. The trim removed 7 bases at V and 1 base at J, leaving 6 bases unmatched. Germline-derived CDR1 and CDR2 are MNHEY and SVGAGI. The CDR3 covers 14 residues. CDR3 residues: CASTLGQVQETQYF. The CDR3 DNA reads as TGTGCCAGCACCCTAGGACAGGTCCAAGAGACCCAGTACTTC.

To note about this clone: The same CDR3 can be traced to other DNA sequences in this sample. This rearrangement joins TRBV11-2 to TRBJ2-7; possible D gene TRBD1, 6 bases. V lost 2 bases and J 4 bases, leaving 6 bases between the germline ends. The CDR3 is 12 residues long. CDR1 and CDR2 from the germline V gene are SGHAT and FQNNGV. CDR3 region: CASSLQGYEQYF. For the CDR3, the DNA is TGTGCCAGCAGCTTACAGGGGTACGAGCAGTACTTC.

This clone occurred a few times. This rearrangement joins TRBV18 to TRBJ2-2; TRBD1 is a possible D gene (6 bases). CDR3 length equals 14 residues. Germline assignment: CDR1 KGHSH and CDR2 LQKENI. With 2 bases removed from V and 9 bases from J, the gap between germline ends came to 13 bases. CDR3 in amino acids: CASSPRTAFRELFF. In nucleotides, the CDR3 is TGTGCCAGCTCACCAAGGACAGCCTTCCGGGAGCTGTTTTTT.

The gene calls are TRBV7-8 and TRBJ1-5; 9 bases are shared with TRBD1. The CDR3 is made up of 13 amino acids. Germline CDR1 reads SGHVS; CDR2 reads FQNEAQ. The junction had 5 bases not matched to a gene; V was cut back by 7 bases and J by 7 bases. The CDR3 region has the DNA TGTGCCAGCAACTCGGACAGGGGCCAGCCCCAGCATTTT. Encoded protein: CASNSDRGQPQHF.

Ten or more counts support this clone. The V gene is TRBV28, the J gene TRBJ2-7; TRBD1 matches 10 bases. Germline loops: CDR1 MDHEN, CDR2 SYDVKM. Losses at the gene ends were 9 bases for V and 2 bases for J; bases not matched to a gene: 7. CDR3 length: 14 residues. The DNA for the CDR3 is TGTGCCAGTGCGACAGGGGGCAAAGCCTACGAGCAGTACTTC. This translates into CASATGGKAYEQYF.

This clone has only a few counts. The gene calls are TRBV6-5 and TRBJ1-1; 8 positions agree with TRBD1. Trimming removed 6 bases from V and 4 bases from J; junction bases left unmatched: 4. The CDR3 runs 13 residues. Germline V gives CDR1 MNHEY, CDR2 SVGAGI. CDR3 nucleotides: TGTGCCAGCAGGACAGGGGAGGGCACTGAAGCTTTCTTT. Its protein is CASRTGEGTEAFF.

The J gene is TRBJ2-5, the V gene TRBV5-1, with 7 bases identical to TRBD2. This CDR3 has 13 residues. CDR1 and CDR2 from the germline V gene are SGHRS and YFSETQ. After removal of 0 bases from V and 4 bases from J, the junction contained 0 bases not matched to a gene. The CDR3: CASSLGEGETQYF. CDR3 DNA sequence: TGCGCCAGCAGCTTGGGGGAGGGAGAGACCCAGTACTTC.